The 21 T cell receptor beta chains below all came from one sample that was sequenced in a study of response to subunit inactivated influenza vaccine. TCRdb itself ran the RT-PCR reads through MiXCR, one entry per CDR3 protein. Among about 700,000 distinct CDR3 sequences, around 13% were seen once, and the ten largest hold roughly 6.4%. Here the sequenced sample was PBMCs from blood, taken 14 to 15 days before vaccination. These receptors came from a man between 50 and 59 years old who received an inactivated influenza vaccine.

This clonotype appeared a few times. The V and J genes are TRBV6-6 and TRBJ1-3; D remains ambiguous. The CDR3 has 13 residues. Germline CDR1 is MNHNY and CDR2 is SVGAGI (reference sequence). Trimming took 8 bases from V and 1 from J, leaving 9 bases between them. The CDR3 is CASGSVSGNTIYF. CDR3 nucleotides: TGTGCCAGCGGGAGCGTATCTGGAAACACCATATATTTT.

The chain combines TRBV27 with TRBJ2-6; perhaps TRBD1 as D (5 bases). V was pared by 4 bases and J by 0 bases, with 19 bases between. The CDR3 contains 19 residues. The germline V gene encodes CDR1 MNHEY and CDR2 SMNVEV (reference sequence). CDR3 in DNA: TGTGCCAGCAGTTCCTTACAGGAGATTGACAGCTCTGGGGCCAACGTCCTGACTTTC. This translates into CASSSLQEIDSSGANVLTF.

The chain uses TRBV6-1 and TRBJ2-7, with unresolved D. Germline CDR1 and CDR2: MNHNS and SASEGT. V lost 5 bases and J 3 bases, leaving 17 bases between the germline ends. The CDR3 contains 15 residues. In DNA form, the CDR3 reads TGTGCCAGCAGTCGTGGAGACCAGGTAAACTACGAGCAGTACTTC. As protein: CASSRGDQVNYEQYF.

This clonotype was picked up a small number of times. This CDR3 reads CSAVRGGGAADTQYF. CDR3 DNA sequence: TGCAGTGCAGTACGAGGCGGGGGGGCGGCAGATACGCAGTATTTT. The V call is TRBV20-1, the J call TRBJ2-3, with 9 bases that match TRBD2. The CDR3 consists of 15 residues. V trimming: 6 bases; J trimming: 4 bases; junction bases outside the gene matches: 11. Germline assignment: CDR1 DFQATT and CDR2 SNEGSKA (reference sequence).

This clonotype has just a few counts. This chain links TRBV5-6 with TRBJ2-1; D is unresolved. V lost 3 bases and J lost 1, with 8 bases in between. CDR3 length: 14 amino acids. The germline V gene encodes CDR1 SGHDT and CDR2 YYEEEE. CDR3 nucleotides: TGTGCCAGCAGCTCCGTAGGGTCCTACAATGAGCAGTTCTTC. This translates into CASSSVGSYNEQFF.

The chain joins TRBV28 to TRBJ2-3; D uncertain. This CDR3 is 15 amino acids long. Germline CDR1 MDHEN, CDR2 SYDVKM. The V end lost 5 bases, the J end lost 0 bases, and 12 bases lay between the germline ends. The CDR3 is CASSTTWGSTDTQYF. CDR3 coding DNA: TGTGCCAGCAGTACGACATGGGGTAGCACAGATACGCAGTATTTT. The complete variable domain, with remaining parts taken from reference TRBV28 and TRBJ2-3, reads DVKVTQSSRYLVKRTGEKVFLECVQDMDHENMFWYRQDPGLGLRLIYFSYDVKMKEKGDIPEGYSVSREKKERFSLILESASTNQTSMYLCASSTTWGSTDTQYFGPGTRLTVL.

For this clonotype: Given a much more abundant clone one base away, this may be a read error. V and J are TRBV24-1 and TRBJ2-3; D call uncertain. The CDR3 length is 13 residues. Germline lookup yields CDR1 KGHDR and CDR2 SFDVKD. The germline V and J ends were trimmed by 5 bases and 4 bases, with 9 bases remaining between them. Written as DNA, the CDR3 is TGTGCCACCAGTGCTCTCCACGCAGATACGCAGTATTTT. Protein: CATSALHADTQYF.

This clonotype showed up just a few times. The rearrangement links TRBV29-1 to TRBJ1-4; 7 nucleotides line up with TRBD1. This CDR3 contains 13 residues. The V gene's germline CDR1 is SQVTM and CDR2 ANQGSEA. The V segment lost 5 bases and the J segment 8 bases; nucleotides outside the gene matches: 8. DNA of the CDR3: TGCAGCGTTCGCGGACAGGCGGGGGAAAAACTGTTTTTT. Protein product: CSVRGQAGEKLFF.

In its sample, this clonotype was seen a few times. For the CDR3, the DNA is TGTGCCAGCACCGAATTCCGAGGGCCCGGGGAGCTGTTTTTT. This encodes CASTEFRGPGELFF. The gene calls are TRBV12-3 or TRBV12-4 and TRBJ2-2; possibly TRBD2 for D (5 bases). V was clipped by 7 bases and J by 6 bases, with 15 bases between them. There are 14 residues in the CDR3.

The rearrangement links TRBV6-2 or TRBV6-3 to TRBJ2-3, with 8 bases matching TRBD1. The germline CDR1 and CDR2 sequences are MNHEY and SVGEGT. The CDR3 contains 14 residues. V was pared by 7 bases and J by 4 bases, with 7 bases of the junction left unmatched. CDR3 DNA: TGTGCCAGCACGAGACAGGGGTGGGCAGATACGCAGTATTTT. Translation gives CASTRQGWADTQYF.

The rearrangement uses TRBV5-1 and TRBJ2-5; D is uncertain. CDR3 length equals 15 residues. V dropped 0 bases and J dropped 4 bases, with 13 bases sitting between them. The germline CDR1 and CDR2 sequences are SGHRS and YFSETQ. The CDR3 sequence: CASSLGEPGRETQYF. As DNA, the CDR3 is TGCGCCAGCAGCTTGGGCGAGCCTGGGCGAGAGACCCAGTACTTC.

This clonotype was counted only a few times. The chain links TRBV7-9 to TRBJ1-2; 8 bases agree with TRBD1. The CDR3 runs to 15 residues. The V and J ends lost 5 bases and 2 bases, in that order; junction bases with no gene match: 7. Germline V gives CDR1 SEHNR, CDR2 FQNEAQ (reference sequence). The CDR3 is CASSATTGANYGYTF. For the CDR3, the DNA is TGTGCCAGCAGCGCCACGACAGGGGCGAACTATGGCTACACCTTC.

The genes are TRBV28 and TRBJ1-2; D not resolved. The CDR3 spans 13 residues. CDR1 and CDR2 (germline): MDHEN, SYDVKM. Deletions cut 9 bases from V and 1 base from J, with 12 bases between. CDR3 nucleotide sequence: TGTGCCAGTAATGCCGGGAATAACTATGGCTACACCTTC. Amino acids: CASNAGNNYGYTF.

This clonotype was detected many times. The chain carries TRBV7-2 and TRBJ2-2, with D unresolved. V lost 1 base, J lost 0 bases, and 9 bases lay in between. Germline V gene data show CDR1 as SGHTA and CDR2 as FQGNSA. The CDR3 is made up of 16 amino acids. CDR3 DNA: TGTGCCAGCAGCTTAGTTCCGAGCGCGAACACCGGGGAGCTGTTTTTT. Encoded protein: CASSLVPSANTGELFF.

The chain joins TRBV25-1 to TRBJ2-7; 12 positions agree with TRBD2. CDR3 length: 15 residues. Germline CDR1 MGHDK, CDR2 SYGVNS. After removal of 3 bases from V and 4 bases from J, the junction contained 4 bases not matched to a gene. In DNA, the CDR3 is TGTGCCAGCAGTGACCGGACTAGCGGGGCATACGAGCAGTACTTC. Translated: CASSDRTSGAYEQYF.

A few counts support this clonotype. The V gene is TRBV20-1, the J gene TRBJ2-7; maybe TRBD1 (5 bases). CDR3 length equals 13 residues. The V gene's germline CDR1 is DFQATT and CDR2 SNEGSKA (reference sequence). Deletions cut 4 bases from V and 2 bases from J, with 12 bases between. The chain's CDR3 is CSATMGRPYEQYF. The CDR3 region has the DNA TGCAGTGCTACCATGGGGCGGCCCTACGAGCAGTACTTC.

This clonotype came up a few times. The rearrangement joins TRBV12-3 or TRBV12-4 to TRBJ2-7, with 8 bases fitting TRBD2. Trimming removed 8 bases from V and 2 bases from J; junction bases left unmatched: 8. This CDR3 contains 14 residues. The CDR3, as DNA: TGTGCCAGCCGACCGACTAGCGCCCCCTACGAGCAGTACTTC. Residues: CASRPTSAPYEQYF.

This clonotype came up many times. This chain links TRBV25-1 with TRBJ2-1, with D possibly called TRBD1 or TRBD2 (5 bases each). Deletions cut 4 bases from V and 10 bases from J, with 5 bases between. Germline CDR1 and CDR2: MGHDK and SYGVNS. The CDR3 spans 10 residues. CDR3 bases: TGTGCCAGCAGTGGGGGGGAGCAGTTCTTC. Translating it yields CASSGGEQFF.

The chain has TRBV5-6 and TRBJ1-1; 10 bases align to TRBD1. The CDR3 contains 14 residues. The V gene end was trimmed by 5 bases and the J gene end by 6 bases; junction bases not matched to a gene: 7. CDR1 and CDR2 (germline): SGHDT, YYEEEE. As DNA, the CDR3 is TGTGCCAGCAGTCGCCGGGACAGGGGTGCTGAAGCTTTCTTT. Translated, it gives CASSRRDRGAEAFF.

This clonotype was counted many times. This chain joins TRBV5-1 and TRBJ2-6, with D uncertain. The CDR3 spans 13 residues. V was pared by 4 bases and J by 7 bases, with 9 bases between. The germline V gene has CDR1 SGHRS and CDR2 YFSETQ. CDR3 protein: CASSNRAANVLTF. DNA of the CDR3: TGCGCCAGCAGCAACCGGGCCGCCAACGTCCTGACTTTC.

This clonotype turned up a few times. The chain is built from TRBV24-1 and TRBJ2-7, with D possibly TRBD1 on 6 matching bases. V was shortened by 4 bases and J by 1 base, with 10 bases between the two germline ends. The CDR3 has 14 residues. In germline, CDR1 is KGHDR, CDR2 SFDVKD. This CDR3 reads CATSDPDRSYEQYF. DNA for the CDR3: TGTGCCACCAGTGACCCGGACAGATCCTACGAGCAGTACTTC.